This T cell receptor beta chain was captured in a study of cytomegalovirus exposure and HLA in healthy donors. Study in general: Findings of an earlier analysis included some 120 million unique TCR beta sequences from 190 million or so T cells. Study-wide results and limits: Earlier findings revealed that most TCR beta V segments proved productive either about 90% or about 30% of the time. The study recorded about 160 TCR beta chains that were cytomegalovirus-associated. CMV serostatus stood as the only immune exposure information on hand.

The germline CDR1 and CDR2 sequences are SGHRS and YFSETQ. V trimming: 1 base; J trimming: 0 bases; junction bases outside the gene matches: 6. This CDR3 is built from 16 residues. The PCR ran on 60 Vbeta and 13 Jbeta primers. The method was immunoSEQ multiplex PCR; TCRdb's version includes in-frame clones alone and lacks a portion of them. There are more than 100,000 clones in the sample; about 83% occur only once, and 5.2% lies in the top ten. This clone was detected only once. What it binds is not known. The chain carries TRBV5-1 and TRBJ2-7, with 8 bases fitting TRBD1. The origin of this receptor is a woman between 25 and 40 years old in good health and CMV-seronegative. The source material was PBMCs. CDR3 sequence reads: CASSLWGGTGSYEQYF. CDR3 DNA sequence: TGCGCCAGCAGCTTGTGGGGCGGGACAGGCTCCTACGAGCAGTACTTC.